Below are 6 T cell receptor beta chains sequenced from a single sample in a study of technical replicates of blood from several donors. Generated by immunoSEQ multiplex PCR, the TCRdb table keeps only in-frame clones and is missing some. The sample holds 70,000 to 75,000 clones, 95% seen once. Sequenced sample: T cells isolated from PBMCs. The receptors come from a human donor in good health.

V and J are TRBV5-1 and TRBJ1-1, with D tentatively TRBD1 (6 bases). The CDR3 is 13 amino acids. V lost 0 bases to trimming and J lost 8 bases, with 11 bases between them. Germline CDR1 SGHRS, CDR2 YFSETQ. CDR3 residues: CASSLERGREAFF. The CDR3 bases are TGCGCCAGCAGCTTGGAGAGGGGGAGAGAAGCTTTCTTT.

CDR3 region: CASSLGTGRTDTQYF. CDR3 nucleotide sequence: TGTGCCAGCAGTTTGGGTACTGGGCGCACAGATACGCAGTATTTT. The genes are TRBV28 and TRBJ2-3, with D uncertain. This CDR3 has 15 residues. CDR1 is MDHEN, CDR2 SYDVKM, per germline. The V gene lost 3 bases and the J gene lost 1 base, with 11 bases spanning the gap.

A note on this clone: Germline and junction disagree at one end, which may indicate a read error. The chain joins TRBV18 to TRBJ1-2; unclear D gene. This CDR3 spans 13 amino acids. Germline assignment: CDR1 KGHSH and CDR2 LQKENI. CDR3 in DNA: TGTGCCAGCTCGCCACCGGGAGACTATGGCTACACCTTC. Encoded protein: CASSPPGDYGYTF.

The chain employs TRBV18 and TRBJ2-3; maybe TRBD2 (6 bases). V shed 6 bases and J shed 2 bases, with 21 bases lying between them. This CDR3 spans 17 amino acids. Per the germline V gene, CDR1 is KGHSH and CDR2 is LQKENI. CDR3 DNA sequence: TGTGCCAGCTCCCCAACCCGGGAGCGGAGGGCCACAGATACGCAGTATTTT. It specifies CASSPTRERRATDTQYF.

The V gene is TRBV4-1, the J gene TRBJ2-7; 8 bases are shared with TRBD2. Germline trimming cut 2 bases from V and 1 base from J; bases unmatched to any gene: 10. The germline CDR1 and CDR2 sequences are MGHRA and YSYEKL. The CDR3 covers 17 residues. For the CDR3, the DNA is TGCGCCAGCAGCCAATCCTCCAGCGGGGGCACTTCCTACGAGCAGTACTTC. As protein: CASSQSSSGGTSYEQYF.

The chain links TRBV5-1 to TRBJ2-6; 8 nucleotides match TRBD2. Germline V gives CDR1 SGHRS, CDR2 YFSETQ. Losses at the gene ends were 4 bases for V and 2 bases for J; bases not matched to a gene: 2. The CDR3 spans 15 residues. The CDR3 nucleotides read TGCGCCAGCAGCGAAGCGGGAGCTGGGGCCAACGTCCTGACTTTC. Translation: CASSEAGAGANVLTF.